What follows describes a single T cell receptor (beta chain). These data belong to a study of shared clonotypes between healthy human individuals. For the study at large: Serving as donors were two women and a few men, whose ages spanned 18 to 49.

TCRdb keeps only in-frame clones here, not all; method: immunoSEQ multiplex PCR. This sample has more than 2 million clones; roughly 93% occur once, and the top ten carry around 1.7%. Naive CD8 isolation took CD45RO-negative cells positively selected for CCR7 and excluded terminally differentiated effector memory CD45RA+ cells. This receptor was taken from a man younger than 35 in good health. Some clones in this sample may be carry-over from other donors' samples. Sample: naive CD8+ T cells from PBMCs.

CDR3 in amino acids: CSVVLTRGELPLTGREDYGYTF. Here the CDR3 DNA reads TGCAGCGTTGTCCTAACACGGGGGGAACTTCCCCTGACAGGGCGAGAGGACTATGGCTACACCTTC. The chain is built from TRBV29-1 and TRBJ1-2; 7 nucleotides align to TRBD1. V lost 4 bases and J lost 3; bases outside the gene matches: 32. Germline values: CDR1 SQVTM, CDR2 ANQGSEA. The CDR3 totals 22 residues.